The rows below give T cell receptor beta chains drawn from one sample of a study of T cell responses to AZD1222 COVID-19 vaccine. The table came from immunoSEQ multiplex PCR; TCRdb's copy has only in-frame clones and leaves some out. The sample has tens of thousands of clones; 80% to 90% are singletons. Sequencing used peripheral blood, obtained 28 days after the second AZD1222 dose. Receptor source: an adult who received the AZD1222 COVID-19 vaccine. CDR3s include the opening cysteine and the closing phenylalanine or tryptophan. The D gene is left open where the match is weak.

d_gene	v_gene	CDR3aa
-	TRBV7-6	CASSSLSDGTNTGELFF
-	TRBV5-5	CASSQAAGPRYGYTF
-	TRBV19	CASSNPRGHNTEAFF
TRBD1	TRBV3-1/TRBV3-2	CASSSPDRGIGDYGYTF
-	TRBV7-2	CASSLVAQGSSFNSPLHF
-	TRBV3-1/TRBV3-2	CASSPEQVTGELFF
-	TRBV7-7	CASSFAGLNEQFF
-	TRBV11-2	CASEKNPTDEQFF
TRBD1	TRBV5-4	CASSLDRTGRGEKLFF
TRBD2	TRBV25-1	CASSIKREHYEQYF
TRBD2	TRBV27	CASSLLGGPNNEQFF
TRBD2	TRBV27	CASSLRFSGGEQYF
-	TRBV7-2	CASSLHRESYNEQFF
TRBD1	TRBV4-2	CASSQERGRNTEAFF
TRBD2	TRBV28	CASSEAGDQYEQYF
TRBD1	TRBV30	CAWTRQGLYYGYTF
-	TRBV18	CASSPFSERRSNYGYTF
-	TRBV4-3	CASSQEGGVGGYTF
TRBD2	TRBV30	CAWRDRAGGGYEQYF
-	TRBV7-2	CASSRNRESTGELFF
TRBD1	TRBV4-2	CASSPKTGDTDTQYF